The source of this T cell receptor (beta chain) is a study of OX40 agonist ivuxolimab in advanced cancers. Study-level findings and limits: There were, on average, more expanded clones in CD8+ T cells than in CD4+.

The germline gives CDR1 SQVTM, CDR2 ANQGSEA. With V trimmed by 6 bases and J by 4 bases, 3 bases remained unmatched. The CDR3 is 12 residues long. A remark on this clone: Its specificity is not known.

Assay used: immunoSEQ multiplex PCR; TCRdb lists only in-frame clones, some missing. Of under 85,000 clones in the sample, 87% are singletons; the top ten hold approximately 0.25%. This clonotype was obtained from an adult with an advanced solid tumor such as melanoma, head and neck, liver or kidney cancer. This rearrangement joins TRBV29-1 to TRBJ2-5; 9 positions match TRBD2. The sequenced sample was CD4+ or CD8+ T cells sorted from blood, obtained in a trial of the OX40 agonist ivuxolimab. The CDR3 region is CSVKTSGETQYF. The CDR3 DNA reads TGCAGCGTAAAGACTAGCGGAGAGACCCAGTACTTC.